This paragraph covers one T cell receptor (beta chain) sequence. Method: immunoSEQ multiplex PCR; TCRdb's copy keeps in-frame clones and lacks some. The sample lists about 140,000 clones, roughly 79% occurring once. Germline V gene sequence: CDR1 SGHRS, CDR2 YFSETQ. The V gene lost 3 bases and the J gene lost 5 bases, with 11 bases spanning the gap. CDR3 length: 13 amino acids. These data belong to a study of blood T cell repertoires in COVID-19. This receptor was taken from a human donor in a cohort sampled during active COVID-19. This sequence joins TRBV5-1 and TRBJ2-5; a possible D gene is TRBD2 (7 bases). The sequenced sample consisted of peripheral blood. The CDR3 region has the DNA TGCGCCAGCAGCTCGAAGGGGGGGGAGACCCAGTACTTC. This encodes CASSSKGGETQYF.